These T cell receptor beta chains were read from a single sample in a study of blood T cell repertoires in COVID-19. Using immunoSEQ multiplex PCR, the repertoire was profiled, and TCRdb retains in-frame clones only, with some absent. There are about 100,000 clones in the sample; around 81% occur only once, and under 15% lies in the top ten. The material sequenced was peripheral blood. The receptors shown here come from a middle-aged man with active or convalescent COVID-19. Each CDR3 is given with its conserved first and last residue. The D gene is left open where the match is weak. The size of a clone is reported for some rows only, either as once, few or many, or as a class for expanded clones.

>TRBD1|TRBV5-1|TRBJ2-7|14|NA
CASMLGTETYEQYF
TGCGCCAGCATGCTTGGGACAGAAACCTACGAGCAGTACTTC
>NA|TRBV18|TRBJ1-1|14|NA
CASSPPVGEAEAFF
TGTGCCAGCTCACCACCCGTTGGAGAGGCTGAAGCTTTCTTT
>NA|TRBV28|TRBJ2-5|11|NA
CASNEGGTQYF
TGTGCCAGCAACGAAGGAGGGACCCAGTACTTC
>TRBD2|TRBV19|TRBJ2-1|15|NA
CASSVSSGTHNEQFF
TGTGCCAGTAGTGTATCCAGCGGGACTCACAATGAGCAGTTCTTC
>NA|TRBV28|TRBJ1-1|14|NA
CASSYQRGRTEAFF
TGTGCCAGCAGCTACCAAAGGGGAAGGACTGAAGCTTTCTTT
>TRBD2|TRBV7-9|TRBJ2-1|16|NA
CASSSTSGIPYNEQFF
TGTGCCAGCAGCTCCACTAGCGGGATCCCCTACAATGAGCAGTTCTTC
>NA|TRBV11-2|TRBJ2-1|15|NA
CASSLVGGAYNEQFF
TGTGCCAGCAGCTTAGTCGGCGGGGCATACAATGAGCAGTTCTTC
>NA|TRBV24-1|TRBJ2-3|18|once
CATSAPRRGAGGTDTQYF
TGTGCCACCAGTGCCCCCAGACGGGGGGCAGGGGGCACAGATACGCAGTATTTT
>NA|TRBV28|TRBJ2-1|15|NA
CASSVAGSVYNEQFF
TGTGCCAGCAGTGTCGCAGGTTCCGTCTACAATGAGCAGTTCTTC
>NA|TRBV11-3|TRBJ2-2|13|NA
CASKRGPTGELFF
TGTGCCAGTAAAAGGGGCCCCACCGGGGAGCTGTTTTTT
>NA|TRBV6-5|TRBJ1-1|14|NA
CASSQLAEGPKAFF
TGTGCCAGCAGCCAATTAGCTGAGGGCCCAAAAGCTTTCTTT
>TRBD1|TRBV18|TRBJ1-2|17|NA
CASSPGTADLFNYGYTF
TGTGCCAGCTCACCGGGGACAGCAGATCTCTTTAACTATGGCTACACCTTC
>NA|TRBV18|TRBJ2-3|16|NA
CASSPPNGRWTDTQYF
TGTGCCAGCTCACCACCGAACGGGAGATGGACAGATACGCAGTATTTT
>NA|TRBV29-1|TRBJ2-5|13|NA
CSAETASQETQYF
TGCAGCGCGGAGACAGCCTCCCAAGAGACCCAGTACTTC
>TRBD2|TRBV6-5|TRBJ2-7|15|few
CASRAGRGSSYEQYF
TGTGCCAGCAGGGCGGGGCGGGGGAGCTCCTACGAGCAGTACTTC
>NA|TRBV9|TRBJ1-3|16|NA
CASSPRRAFSGNTIYF
TGTGCCAGCAGCCCCCGCAGGGCTTTCTCTGGAAACACCATATATTTT
>NA|TRBV27|TRBJ1-6|16|few
CASKERALYYNSPLHF
TGTGCCAGCAAAGAGAGGGCCTTGTACTATAATTCACCCCTCCACTTT
>NA|TRBV27|TRBJ1-1|13|NA
CASSFSFVTEAFF
TGTGCCAGCAGTTTTTCTTTCGTCACTGAAGCTTTCTTT
>NA|TRBV6-6|TRBJ1-2|13|NA
CASSSLEEYGYTF
TGTGCCAGCAGTTCTCTCGAGGAGTATGGCTACACCTTC
>NA|TRBV3-1/TRBV3-2|TRBJ1-2|14|NA
CASSQVSGKNGYTF
TGTGCCAGCAGCCAAGTCTCGGGGAAAAATGGCTACACCTTC
>NA|TRBV18|TRBJ1-5|13|NA
CASSPNSNQPQHF
TGTGCCAGCTCACCCAATAGCAATCAGCCCCAGCATTTT
>NA|TRBV30|TRBJ2-7|11|NA
CAWGLRYEQYF
TGTGCCTGGGGACTTCGTTACGAGCAGTACTTC
>NA|TRBV24-1|TRBJ2-2|13|NA
CATSVGNTGELFF
TGTGCCACCAGTGTCGGGAACACCGGGGAGCTGTTTTTT
>TRBD2|TRBV19|TRBJ2-5|16|NA
CASSIGGASGRETQYF
TGTGCCAGTAGTATAGGGGGGGCTAGCGGGAGGGAGACCCAGTACTTC
>TRBD2|TRBV2|TRBJ2-1|16|NA
CASGGLAGSSYNEQFF
TGTGCCAGCGGTGGGCTAGCGGGGAGCTCCTACAATGAGCAGTTCTTC
>NA|TRBV27|TRBJ2-1|14|NA
CASNHRVGNNEQFF
TGTGCCAGCAACCACAGGGTGGGGAACAATGAGCAGTTCTTC